This entry lists 20 T cell receptor beta chains sequenced from one sample in a study of T cell responses to AZD1222 COVID-19 vaccine. This table comes from immunoSEQ multiplex PCR, and its TCRdb copy is limited to in-frame clones, with some not included. The data hold about 140,000 clones, with just under 95% observed a single time. Sequences were derived from peripheral blood, sampled on day 0 of AZD1222 vaccination. The receptors derive from an adult in good health.

The chain carries TRBV4-3 and TRBJ1-5; no clear D. Germline V gene lookup returns CDR1 LGHNA and CDR2 YSLEER. This CDR3 has 14 residues. Between the trimmed V and J ends, which lost 4 bases and 1 base, there was a span of 8 bases. The CDR3 is CASSLVHSNQPQHF. The CDR3 DNA reads TGCGCCAGCAGCCTCGTCCACAGCAATCAGCCCCAGCATTTT.

This sequence joins TRBV30 and TRBJ2-6; the D gene is possibly TRBD2 (5 bases). Germline V gives CDR1 GTSNPN, CDR2 SVGIG (reference sequence). The CDR3 extends over 15 amino acids. The V and J ends lost 4 bases and 1 base respectively, with 11 bases between them. The CDR3 reads CAWTALASGANVLTF. The CDR3 bases are TGTGCCTGGACCGCCCTAGCTTCTGGGGCCAACGTCCTGACTTTC.

The J gene is TRBJ1-2, the V gene TRBV5-5; possibly TRBD1 for D (6 bases). This CDR3 has 15 amino acids. Germline assignment: CDR1 SGHKS and CDR2 YYEKEE (reference sequence). Deletions cut 0 bases from V and 5 bases from J, with 14 bases between. The CDR3 spells CASSLEGTPVYGYTF. The CDR3 region has the DNA TGTGCCAGCAGCTTGGAAGGGACACCAGTTTATGGCTACACCTTC.

This CDR3 reads CASSEGQAVGETQYF. CDR3 nucleotide sequence: TGTGCCAGCAGTGAAGGACAGGCAGTAGGAGAGACCCAGTACTTC. V usage is TRBV6-1 and J usage is TRBJ2-5, with D tentatively TRBD1 (6 bases). V shed 1 base and J shed 4 bases, with 13 bases lying between them. The CDR3 is made up of 15 amino acids. Germline loops: CDR1 MNHNS, CDR2 SASEGT.

This clone occurred once. The genes are TRBV5-5 and TRBJ2-7; 7 nucleotides line up with TRBD1. V shed 4 bases and J 4 bases; nucleotides not matched to a gene: 11. The CDR3 runs to 15 residues. Germline CDR1 reads SGHKS; CDR2 reads YYEKEE (reference sequence). The CDR3 spells CASSHQTGYGYEQYF. In DNA form, the CDR3 reads TGTGCCAGCAGCCACCAGACAGGGTACGGATACGAGCAGTACTTC.

In its sample, this clone was seen once. The CDR3 spells CASSVGTGVNYEQYF. The CDR3 bases are TGTGCCAGCAGCGTCGGGACAGGGGTGAACTACGAGCAGTACTTC. This sequence joins TRBV9 and TRBJ2-7, with TRBD1 identical over 10 bases. J gave up 3 bases and V 2 bases, and 5 bases lay outside the gene matches. The CDR3 runs to 15 residues. Germline assignment: CDR1 SGDLS and CDR2 YYNGEE.

This chain uses TRBV12-3 or TRBV12-4 with TRBJ1-3; D unclear. The CDR3 is 12 amino acids. V was clipped by 5 bases and J by 2 bases, with 4 bases between them. The CDR3 DNA sequence: TGTGCCAGCAGTCAACCTGGAAACACCATATATTTT. Amino acids: CASSQPGNTIYF.

The chain has TRBV6-1 and TRBJ1-5; D possibly corresponds to TRBD1 (6 bases). Trimming pared 3 bases from V and 0 bases from J, leaving 9 bases between. Germline loops: CDR1 MNHNS, CDR2 SASEGT. The CDR3 spans 15 residues. CDR3 DNA sequence: TGTGCCAGCAGTGAGCAGGGACATAGCAATCAGCCCCAGCATTTT. This sequence encodes CASSEQGHSNQPQHF.

The chain joins TRBV9 to TRBJ2-2; D unclear. The CDR3 has 15 residues. Trimming pared 1 base from V and 7 bases from J, leaving 14 bases between. Germline V gene lookup returns CDR1 SGDLS and CDR2 YYNGEE. CDR3 residues: CASSVSPLYGGELFF. The CDR3 DNA is TGTGCCAGCAGCGTATCCCCCCTCTACGGCGGGGAGCTGTTTTTT.

The rearrangement joins TRBV29-1 to TRBJ2-1, with 10 positions matching TRBD2. The CDR3 loop spans 13 amino acids. V trimming: 8 bases; J trimming: 7 bases; junction bases outside the gene matches: 8. Germline V gives CDR1 SQVTM, CDR2 ANQGSEA. The CDR3 sequence: CSLWEREGNEQFF. The CDR3 bases are TGCAGCCTATGGGAGCGGGAGGGGAATGAGCAGTTCTTC.

This chain connects TRBV20-1 to TRBJ1-1, with D perhaps TRBD1 (6 bases). The V gene's germline CDR1 is DFQATT and CDR2 SNEGSKA (reference sequence). V was clipped by 3 bases and J by 4 bases, with 12 bases between them. The CDR3 loop spans 13 amino acids. The CDR3 sequence is CSASSGGGTEAFF. DNA for the CDR3: TGCAGTGCTAGTTCGGGGGGCGGCACTGAAGCTTTCTTT.

Only one count was recorded for this clone. Written as DNA, the CDR3 is TGTGCCAGCAGTTTAGTAGCGGGGTCCTACGAGCAGTACTTC. Protein sequence: CASSLVAGSYEQYF. V is TRBV28 and J is TRBJ2-7, with TRBD2 matching over 8 bases. CDR1 and CDR2 from the germline V gene are MDHEN and SYDVKM. With 2 bases clipped from V and 1 base from J, the junction kept 1 base outside the gene matches. The CDR3 has 14 amino acids.

V gene TRBV12-3 or TRBV12-4 combines with J gene TRBJ2-2, with D possibly being TRBD2 (5 bases). The V gene lost 6 bases and the J gene lost 8 bases, with 10 bases spanning the gap. CDR3 size: 12 residues. CDR3 amino acids: CASSSWRGELFF. DNA of the CDR3: TGTGCCAGCAGCTCATGGAGGGGGGAGCTGTTTTTT.

The chain uses TRBV30 and TRBJ2-7, with 7 bases aligning to TRBD2. In germline, CDR1 is GTSNPN, CDR2 SVGIG (reference sequence). Trimming cost V 3 bases and J 3 bases; bases outside gene matches: 8. The CDR3 sequence is 14 residues long. The CDR3 protein is CAWRRGGSIYEQYF. CDR3 nucleotides: TGTGCCTGGAGACGAGGCGGGAGCATCTACGAGCAGTACTTC.

The gene calls are TRBV29-1 and TRBJ1-2, with D uncertain. The germline V gene has CDR1 SQVTM and CDR2 ANQGSEA. Trimming removed 5 bases at V and 3 bases at J, with 13 bases between. This CDR3 region has 13 residues. Here the CDR3 reads CSVPYLGDYGYTF. Here the CDR3 DNA reads TGCAGCGTTCCTTACCTAGGAGACTATGGCTACACCTTC.

The J gene is TRBJ1-3, the V gene TRBV6-1; D may be TRBD1 (6 bases). CDR3 length: 14 residues. Germline V gene data show CDR1 as MNHNS and CDR2 as SASEGT. The ends were cut back, 3 bases at V and 2 bases at J, with 8 bases in the middle. The CDR3 nucleotides read TGTGCCAGCAGTGAGACAGGTACTGGAAACACCATATATTTT. Its translation is CASSETGTGNTIYF.

This chain links TRBV6-1 with TRBJ2-7; D not certain. There are 13 residues in the CDR3. Germline V gene sequence: CDR1 MNHNS, CDR2 SASEGT. Trimming shortened V by 2 bases and J by 4 bases, and 9 bases separated the two germline ends. The CDR3 DNA follows: TGTGCCAGCAGTGAATATTCCGGGTACGAGCAGTACTTC. This gives the protein CASSEYSGYEQYF.

V is TRBV27 and J is TRBJ1-5; D unresolved. Trimming stripped 4 bases from V and 2 bases from J, with 12 bases between. The CDR3 consists of 15 residues. The germline CDR1 and CDR2 sequences are MNHEY and SMNVEV (reference sequence). CDR3 nucleotides: TGTGCCAGCAGTTGGGGAAATGGGGGCAATCAGCCCCAGCATTTT. Encoded protein: CASSWGNGGNQPQHF.

The rearrangement links TRBV18 to TRBJ1-2; D is undetermined. There are 16 residues in the CDR3. Germline V gene lookup returns CDR1 KGHSH and CDR2 LQKENI. Trimming shortened V by 0 bases and J by 3 bases, and 14 bases separated the two germline ends. CDR3 loop: CASSPPIQPPDYGYTF. In DNA form, the CDR3 reads TGTGCCAGCTCACCACCGATTCAACCGCCCGACTATGGCTACACCTTC.

The V and J genes are TRBV4-1 and TRBJ1-1; no firm D call. Looked up from germline, CDR1 is MGHRA and CDR2 is YSYEKL. This CDR3 region has 13 residues. Trimming left V 5 bases short and J 5 bases short, with 12 bases between. The CDR3 coding sequence is TGCGCCAGCAGCACTCGGACCAGGACTGAAGCTTTCTTT. Amino acids: CASSTRTRTEAFF.